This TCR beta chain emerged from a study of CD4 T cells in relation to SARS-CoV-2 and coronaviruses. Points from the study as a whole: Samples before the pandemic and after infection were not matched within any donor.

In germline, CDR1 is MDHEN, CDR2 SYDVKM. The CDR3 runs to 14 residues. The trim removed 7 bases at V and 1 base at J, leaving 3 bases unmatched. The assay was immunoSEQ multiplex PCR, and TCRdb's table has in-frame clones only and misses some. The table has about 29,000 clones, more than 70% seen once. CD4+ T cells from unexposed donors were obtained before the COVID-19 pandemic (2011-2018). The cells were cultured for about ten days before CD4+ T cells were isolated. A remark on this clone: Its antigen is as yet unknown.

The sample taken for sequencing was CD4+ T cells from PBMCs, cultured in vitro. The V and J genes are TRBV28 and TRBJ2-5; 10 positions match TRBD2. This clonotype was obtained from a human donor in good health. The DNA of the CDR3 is TGTGCCAGCACCTGGACTAGCGGCCAAGAGACCCAGTACTTC. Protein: CASTWTSGQETQYF.